This T cell receptor (beta chain) was retrieved from a study of OX40 agonist ivuxolimab in advanced cancers. Findings of the study overall: Blood T cells, both CD4+ and CD8+, expanded clonally by week 6 at 0.1 to 3.0 mg/kg.

Germline CDR1 MDHEN, CDR2 SYDVKM. The V end lost 6 bases, the J end lost 4 bases, and 15 bases lay between the germline ends. The CDR3 is 15 amino acids. Clones were read by immunoSEQ multiplex PCR, and TCRdb kept only the in-frame ones, dropping some. The sample yields approximately 90,000 clones, under 95% seen once. A word on this clone: Its cognate antigen is unknown.

The receptor was derived from an adult with an advanced solid tumor such as melanoma, head and neck, liver or kidney cancer. The chain combines TRBV28 with TRBJ1-4; D is unclear. The sequencing used CD4+ or CD8+ T cells sorted from blood, collected in a trial of the OX40 agonist ivuxolimab. The CDR3 is CASSSYGEDNEKLFF. The DNA of the CDR3 is TGTGCCAGCAGCTCTTATGGGGAAGATAATGAAAAACTGTTTTTT.